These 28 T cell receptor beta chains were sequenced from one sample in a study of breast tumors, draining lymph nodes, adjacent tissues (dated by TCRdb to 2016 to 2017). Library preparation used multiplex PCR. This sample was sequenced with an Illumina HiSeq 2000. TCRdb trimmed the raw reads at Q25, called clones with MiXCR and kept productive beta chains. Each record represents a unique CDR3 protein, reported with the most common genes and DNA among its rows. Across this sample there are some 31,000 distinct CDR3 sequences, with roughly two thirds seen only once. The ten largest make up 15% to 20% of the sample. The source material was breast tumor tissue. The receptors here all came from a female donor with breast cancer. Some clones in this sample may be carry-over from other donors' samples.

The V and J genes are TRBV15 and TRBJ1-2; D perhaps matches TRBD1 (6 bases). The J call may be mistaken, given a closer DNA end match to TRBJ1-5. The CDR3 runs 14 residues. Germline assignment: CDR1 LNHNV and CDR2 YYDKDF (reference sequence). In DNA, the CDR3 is TGTGCCACCAGCGGAGCAGGGGAACGTCAGCCCCAGCATTTT. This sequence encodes CATSGAGERQPQHF.

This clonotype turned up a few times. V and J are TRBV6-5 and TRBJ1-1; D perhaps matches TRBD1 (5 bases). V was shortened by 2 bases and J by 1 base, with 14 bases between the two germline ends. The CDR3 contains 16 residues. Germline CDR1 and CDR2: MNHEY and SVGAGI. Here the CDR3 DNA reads TGTGCCAGCAGTTACGACCCCCGTAGGGGGAACACTGAAGCTTTCTTT. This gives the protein CASSYDPRRGNTEAFF.

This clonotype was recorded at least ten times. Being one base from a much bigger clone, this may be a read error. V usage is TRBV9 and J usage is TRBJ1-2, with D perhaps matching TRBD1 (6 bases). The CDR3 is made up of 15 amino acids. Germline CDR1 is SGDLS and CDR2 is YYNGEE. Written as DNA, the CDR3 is TGTGCCAGCAGCGTAGGATCCCGGGACACCTATGGCTCCACCTTC. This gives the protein CASSVGSRDTYGSTF.

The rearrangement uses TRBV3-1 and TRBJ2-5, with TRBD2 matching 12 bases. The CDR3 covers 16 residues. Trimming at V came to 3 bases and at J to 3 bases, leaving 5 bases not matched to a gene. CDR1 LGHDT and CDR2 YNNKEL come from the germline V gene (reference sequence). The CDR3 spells CASSHPSGRVEETQYF. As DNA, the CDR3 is TGTGCCAGCAGCCACCCTAGCGGGAGGGTAGAAGAGACCCAGTACTTC.

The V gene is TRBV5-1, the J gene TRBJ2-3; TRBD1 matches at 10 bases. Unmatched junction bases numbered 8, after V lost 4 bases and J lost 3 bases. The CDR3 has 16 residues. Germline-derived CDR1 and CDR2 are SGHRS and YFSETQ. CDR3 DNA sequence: TGCGCCAGCAGCCAATCGGACAGGGGGACGACAGATACGCAGTATTTT. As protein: CASSQSDRGTTDTQYF.

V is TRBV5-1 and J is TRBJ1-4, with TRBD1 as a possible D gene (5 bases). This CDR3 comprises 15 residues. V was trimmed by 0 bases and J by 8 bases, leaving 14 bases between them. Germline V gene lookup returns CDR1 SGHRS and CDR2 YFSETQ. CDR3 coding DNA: TGCGCCAGCAGCTTGGTGGGCGGGGGAGGCGAAAAACTGTTTTTT. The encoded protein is CASSLVGGGGEKLFF.

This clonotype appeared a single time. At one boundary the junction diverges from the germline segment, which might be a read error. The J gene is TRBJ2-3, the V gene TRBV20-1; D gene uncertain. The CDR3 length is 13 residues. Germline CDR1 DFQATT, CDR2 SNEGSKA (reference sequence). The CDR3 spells CSATTHSTETQYF. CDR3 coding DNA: TGCAGTGCTACGACTCATAGCACAGAAACGCAGTATTTT.

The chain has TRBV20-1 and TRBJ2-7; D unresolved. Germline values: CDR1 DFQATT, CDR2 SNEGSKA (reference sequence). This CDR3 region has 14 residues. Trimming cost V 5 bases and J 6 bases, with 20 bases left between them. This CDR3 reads CSAPGKGVAGEQYF. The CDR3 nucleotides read TGCAGTGCTCCGGGCAAGGGTGTTGCTGGCGAGCAGTACTTC.

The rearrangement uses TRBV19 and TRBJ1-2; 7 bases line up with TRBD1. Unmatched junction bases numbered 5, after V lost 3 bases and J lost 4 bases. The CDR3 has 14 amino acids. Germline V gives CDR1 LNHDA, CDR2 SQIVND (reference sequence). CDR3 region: CASSMGDRSYGYTF. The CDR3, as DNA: TGTGCCAGTAGTATGGGGGACAGAAGCTATGGCTACACCTTC.

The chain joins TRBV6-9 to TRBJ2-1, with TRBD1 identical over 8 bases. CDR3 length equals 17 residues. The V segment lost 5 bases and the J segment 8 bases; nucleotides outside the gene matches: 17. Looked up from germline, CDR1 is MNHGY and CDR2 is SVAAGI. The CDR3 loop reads CASSHPDRGDTEYEQFF. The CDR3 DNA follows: TGTGCCAGCAGTCACCCCGACAGGGGCGATACAGAGTATGAGCAGTTCTTC.

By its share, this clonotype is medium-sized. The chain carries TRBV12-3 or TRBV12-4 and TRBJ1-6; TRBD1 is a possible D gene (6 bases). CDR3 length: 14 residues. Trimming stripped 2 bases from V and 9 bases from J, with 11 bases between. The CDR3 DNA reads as TGTGCCAGCAGTTTAAACAGGGCAGGTTCACCCCTCCACTTT. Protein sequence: CASSLNRAGSPLHF.

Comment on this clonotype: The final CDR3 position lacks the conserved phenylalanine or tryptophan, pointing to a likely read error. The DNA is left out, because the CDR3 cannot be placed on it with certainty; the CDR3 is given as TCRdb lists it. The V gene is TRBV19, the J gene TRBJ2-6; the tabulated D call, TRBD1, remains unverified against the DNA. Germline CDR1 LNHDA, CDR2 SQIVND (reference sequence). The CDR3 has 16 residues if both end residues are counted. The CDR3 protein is CASRTGAASGANVLAS.

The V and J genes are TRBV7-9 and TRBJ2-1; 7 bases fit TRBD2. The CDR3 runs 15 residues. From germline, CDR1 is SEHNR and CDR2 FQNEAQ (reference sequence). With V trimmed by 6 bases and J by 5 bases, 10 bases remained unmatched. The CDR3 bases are TGTGCCAGCAGTTCGGCTAGCGGAACCCACAATGAGCAGTTCTTC. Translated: CASSSASGTHNEQFF.

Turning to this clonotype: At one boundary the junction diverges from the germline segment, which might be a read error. The CDR3 DNA reads TGCGTCAGCGTTGATACTCCGGGACGGACCAAATCGGGCGCTGGCTACACCTTC. Translating gives CVSVDTPGRTKSGAGYTF. The chain carries TRBV5-1 and TRBJ1-2; D might be TRBD1 (5 bases). Germline V gene lookup returns CDR1 SGHRS and CDR2 YFSETQ. This CDR3 spans 18 amino acids.

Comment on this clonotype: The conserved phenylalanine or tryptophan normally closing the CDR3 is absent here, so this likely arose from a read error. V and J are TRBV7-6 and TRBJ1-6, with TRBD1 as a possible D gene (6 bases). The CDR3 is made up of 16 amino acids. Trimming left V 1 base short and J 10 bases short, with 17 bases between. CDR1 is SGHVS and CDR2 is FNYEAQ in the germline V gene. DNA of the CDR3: TGTGCCAGCAGCTTAGGTTTGATAACGGGGGCGTCACCCCTCCACCTT. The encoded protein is CASSLGLITGASPLHL.

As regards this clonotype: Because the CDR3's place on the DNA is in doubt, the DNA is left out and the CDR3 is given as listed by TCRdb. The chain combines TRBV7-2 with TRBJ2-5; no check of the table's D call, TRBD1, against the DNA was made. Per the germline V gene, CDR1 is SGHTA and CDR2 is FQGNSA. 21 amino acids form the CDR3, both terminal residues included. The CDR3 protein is CASSLAGGYTEAFFGQETQYF.

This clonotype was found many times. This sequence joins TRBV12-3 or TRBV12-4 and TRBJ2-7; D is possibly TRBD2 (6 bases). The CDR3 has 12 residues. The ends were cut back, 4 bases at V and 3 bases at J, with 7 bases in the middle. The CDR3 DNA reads TGTGCCAGCAGTTCGGGGGTCTACGAGCAGTACTTC. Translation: CASSSGVYEQYF.

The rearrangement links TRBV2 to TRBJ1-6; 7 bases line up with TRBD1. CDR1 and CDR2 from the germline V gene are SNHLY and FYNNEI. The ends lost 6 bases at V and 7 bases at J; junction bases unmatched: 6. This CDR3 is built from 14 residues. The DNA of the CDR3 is TGTGCCAGCAGGGACCGGGACAGAAATTCACCCCTCCACTTT. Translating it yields CASRDRDRNSPLHF.

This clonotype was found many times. In DNA, the CDR3 is TGCAGTGCTAGTAAGAGCGGGCAATCTGGGGCCAACGTCCTGACTTTC. Encoded protein: CSASKSGQSGANVLTF. The V call is TRBV20-1, the J call TRBJ2-6, with D perhaps matching TRBD2 (6 bases). V gave up 3 bases and J gave up 1 base, with 13 bases separating them. Germline CDR1 is DFQATT and CDR2 is SNEGSKA (reference sequence). The CDR3 extends over 16 amino acids.

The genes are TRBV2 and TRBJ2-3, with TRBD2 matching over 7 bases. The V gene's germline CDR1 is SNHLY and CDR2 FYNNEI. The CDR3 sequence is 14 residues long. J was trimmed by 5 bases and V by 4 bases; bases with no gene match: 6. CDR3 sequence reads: CASSGGGNLDTQYF. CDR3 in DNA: TGTGCCAGCAGTGGGGGGGGGAACCTAGATACGCAGTATTTT. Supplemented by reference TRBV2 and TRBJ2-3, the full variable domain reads EPEVTQTPSHQVTQMGQEVILRCVPISNHLYFYWYRQILGQKVEFLVSFYNNEISEKSEIFDDQFSVERPDGSNFTLKIRSTKLEDSAMYFCASSGGGNLDTQYFGPGTRLTVL.

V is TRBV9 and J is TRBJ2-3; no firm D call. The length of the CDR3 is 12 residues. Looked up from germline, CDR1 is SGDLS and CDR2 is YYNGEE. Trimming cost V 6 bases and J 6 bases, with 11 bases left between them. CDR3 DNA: TGTGCCAGCACGAGACTCGAGGATACGCAGTATTTT. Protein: CASTRLEDTQYF.

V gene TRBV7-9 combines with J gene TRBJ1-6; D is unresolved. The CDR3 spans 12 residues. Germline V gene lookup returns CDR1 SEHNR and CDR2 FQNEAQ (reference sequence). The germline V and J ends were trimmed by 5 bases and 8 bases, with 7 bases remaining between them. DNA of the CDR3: TGTGCCAGCAGCCGGGGAGATTCACCCCTCCACTTT. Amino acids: CASSRGDSPLHF. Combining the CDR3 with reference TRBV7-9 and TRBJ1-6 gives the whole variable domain DTGVSQNPRHKITKRGQNVTFRCDPISEHNRLYWYRQTLGQGPEFLTYFQNEAQLEKSRLLSDRFSAERPKGSFSTLEIQRTEQGDSAMYLCASSRGDSPLHFGNGTRLTVT.

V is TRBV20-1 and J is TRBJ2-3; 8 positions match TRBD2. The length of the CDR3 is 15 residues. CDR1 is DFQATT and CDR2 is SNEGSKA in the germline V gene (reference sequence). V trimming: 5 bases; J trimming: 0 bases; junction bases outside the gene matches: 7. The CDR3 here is CSASLAESSTDTQYF. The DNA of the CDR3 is TGCAGTGCTTCACTAGCGGAAAGTAGCACAGATACGCAGTATTTT.

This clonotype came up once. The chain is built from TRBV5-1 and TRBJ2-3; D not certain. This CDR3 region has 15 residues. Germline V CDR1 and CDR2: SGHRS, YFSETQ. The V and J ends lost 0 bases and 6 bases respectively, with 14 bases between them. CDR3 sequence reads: CASSLGDTVFDTQYF. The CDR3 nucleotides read TGCGCCAGCAGCTTGGGCGACACCGTCTTTGATACGCAGTATTTT.

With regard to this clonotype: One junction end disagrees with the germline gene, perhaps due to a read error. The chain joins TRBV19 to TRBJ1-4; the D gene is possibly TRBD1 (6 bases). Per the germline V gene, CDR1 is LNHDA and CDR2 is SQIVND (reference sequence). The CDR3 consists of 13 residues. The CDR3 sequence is CASSITLTGDGIF. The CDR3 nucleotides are TGTGCCAGTAGTATAACCCTGACAGGCGACGGGATTTTT.

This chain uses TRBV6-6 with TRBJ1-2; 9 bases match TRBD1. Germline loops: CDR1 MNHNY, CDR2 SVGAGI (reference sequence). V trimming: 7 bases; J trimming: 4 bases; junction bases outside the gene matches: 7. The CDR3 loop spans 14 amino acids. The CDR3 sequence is CASISPGQGYGYTF. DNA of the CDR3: TGTGCCAGCATCTCCCCGGGACAGGGCTATGGCTACACCTTC.

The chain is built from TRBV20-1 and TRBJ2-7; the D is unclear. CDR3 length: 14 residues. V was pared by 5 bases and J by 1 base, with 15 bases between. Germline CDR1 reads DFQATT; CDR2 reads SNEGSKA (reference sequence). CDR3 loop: CSASLYLPSYEQYF. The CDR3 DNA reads TGCAGTGCTTCCCTCTACCTCCCGTCCTACGAGCAGTACTTC.

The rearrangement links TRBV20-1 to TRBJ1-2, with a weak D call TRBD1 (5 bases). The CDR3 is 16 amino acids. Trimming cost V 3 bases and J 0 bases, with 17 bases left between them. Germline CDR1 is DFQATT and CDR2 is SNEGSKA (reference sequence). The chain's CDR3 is CSASEGSGAANYGYTF. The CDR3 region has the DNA TGCAGTGCTAGTGAAGGATCCGGGGCCGCTAACTATGGCTACACCTTC.